The TCR beta chain under discussion was sequenced for a study of CD8 T cells in ankylosing spondylitis. Whole-study results and caveats: Eight or nine highly homologous variants formed a TCR beta motif that appeared characteristic of ankylosing spondylitis blood.

This CDR3 is 13 amino acids long. Germline V gives CDR1 MNHNY, CDR2 SVGAGI (reference sequence). With 2 bases removed from V and 3 bases from J, the gap between germline ends came to 8 bases. On this clonotype itself: Its antigen remains unidentified.

MiXCR, run by TCRdb on the 5' RACE reads, gives a single entry per CDR3 protein. The table shows roughly 670,000 distinct CDR3 sequences, with around 20% occurring only once. This clonotype originated in a male donor with ankylosing spondylitis. The gene calls are TRBV6-6 and TRBJ2-7; D unresolved. Sequencing used blood, either unsorted or a sorted T cell fraction (not recorded which). DNA of the CDR3: TGTGCCAGCAGTTACGACAAGAACTACGAGCAGTACTTC. This gives the protein CASSYDKNYEQYF.